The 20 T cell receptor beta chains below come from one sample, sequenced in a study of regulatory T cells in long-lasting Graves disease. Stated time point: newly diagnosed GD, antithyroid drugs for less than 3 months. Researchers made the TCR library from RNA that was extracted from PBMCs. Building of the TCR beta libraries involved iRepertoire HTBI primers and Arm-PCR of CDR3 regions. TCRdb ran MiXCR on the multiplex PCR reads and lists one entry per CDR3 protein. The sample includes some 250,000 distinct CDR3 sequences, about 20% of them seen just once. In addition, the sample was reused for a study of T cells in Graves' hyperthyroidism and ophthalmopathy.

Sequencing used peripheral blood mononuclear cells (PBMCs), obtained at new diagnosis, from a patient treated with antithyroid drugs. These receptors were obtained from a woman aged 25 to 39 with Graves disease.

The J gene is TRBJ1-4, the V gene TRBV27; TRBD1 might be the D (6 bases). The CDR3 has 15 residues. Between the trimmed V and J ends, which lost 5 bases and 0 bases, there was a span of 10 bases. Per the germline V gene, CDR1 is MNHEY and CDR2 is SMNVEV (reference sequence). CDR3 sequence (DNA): TGTGCCAGCAGTCGGGACATCTCAACTAATGAAAAACTGTTTTTT. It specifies CASSRDISTNEKLFF.

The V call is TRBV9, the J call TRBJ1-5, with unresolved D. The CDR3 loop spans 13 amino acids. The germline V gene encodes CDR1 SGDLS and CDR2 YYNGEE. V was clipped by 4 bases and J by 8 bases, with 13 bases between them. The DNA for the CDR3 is TGTGCCAGCAGCAGACGCCCGAGAGAGCCCCAGCATTTT. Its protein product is CASSRRPREPQHF.

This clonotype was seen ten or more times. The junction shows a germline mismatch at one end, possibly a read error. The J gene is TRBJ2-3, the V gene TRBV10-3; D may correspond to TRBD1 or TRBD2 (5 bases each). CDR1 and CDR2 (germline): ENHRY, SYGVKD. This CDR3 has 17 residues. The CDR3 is CAISETQAGASTDTQYF. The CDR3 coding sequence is TGTGCCATCAGTGAAACCCAGGCTGGGGCTAGCACAGATACGCAGTACTTT.

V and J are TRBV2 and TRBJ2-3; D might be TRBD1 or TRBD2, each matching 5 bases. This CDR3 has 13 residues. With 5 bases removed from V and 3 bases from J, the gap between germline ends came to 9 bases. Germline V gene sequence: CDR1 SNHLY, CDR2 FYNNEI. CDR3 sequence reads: CASSWDGTDTQYF. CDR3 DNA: TGTGCCAGCAGTTGGGACGGAACAGATACGCAGTATTTT. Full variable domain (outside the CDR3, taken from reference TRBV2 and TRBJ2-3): EPEVTQTPSHQVTQMGQEVILRCVPISNHLYFYWYRQILGQKVEFLVSFYNNEISEKSEIFDDQFSVERPDGSNFTLKIRSTKLEDSAMYFCASSWDGTDTQYFGPGTRLTVL.

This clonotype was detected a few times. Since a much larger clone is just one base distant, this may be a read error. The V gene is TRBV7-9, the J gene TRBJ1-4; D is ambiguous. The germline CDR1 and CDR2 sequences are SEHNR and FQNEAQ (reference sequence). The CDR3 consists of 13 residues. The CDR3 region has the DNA TGTGCCAGCAGCTTATTGCTGGGTCAAAAACTGCTTTTT. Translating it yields CASSLLLGQKLLF.

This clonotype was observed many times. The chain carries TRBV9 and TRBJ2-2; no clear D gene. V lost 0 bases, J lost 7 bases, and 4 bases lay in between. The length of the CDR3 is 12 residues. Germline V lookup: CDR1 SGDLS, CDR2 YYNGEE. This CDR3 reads CASSVGVGELFF. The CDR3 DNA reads TGTGCCAGCAGCGTAGGAGTCGGGGAGCTGTTTTTT.

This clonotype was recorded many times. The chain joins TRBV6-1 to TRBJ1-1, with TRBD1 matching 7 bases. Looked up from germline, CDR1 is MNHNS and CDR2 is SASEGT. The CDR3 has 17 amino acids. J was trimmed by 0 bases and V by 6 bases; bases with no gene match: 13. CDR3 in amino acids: CASSPGQWFHVNTEAFF. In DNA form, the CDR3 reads TGTGCCAGCAGCCCGGGACAGTGGTTTCATGTGAACACTGAAGCTTTCTTT.

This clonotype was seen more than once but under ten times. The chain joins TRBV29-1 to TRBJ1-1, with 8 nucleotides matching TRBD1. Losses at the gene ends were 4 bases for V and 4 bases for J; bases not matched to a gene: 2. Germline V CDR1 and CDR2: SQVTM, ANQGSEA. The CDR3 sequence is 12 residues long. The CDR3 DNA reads TGCAGCGTTGCCGACAGGGGCACTGAAGCTTTCTTT. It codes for CSVADRGTEAFF.

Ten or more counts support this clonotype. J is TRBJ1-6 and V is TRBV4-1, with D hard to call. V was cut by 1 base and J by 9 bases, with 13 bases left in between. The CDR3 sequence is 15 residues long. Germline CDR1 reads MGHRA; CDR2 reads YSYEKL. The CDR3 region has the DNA TGCGCCAGCAGCCAAGTGGGCAGGAGGGCTTCACCCCTCCACTTT. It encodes CASSQVGRRASPLHF.

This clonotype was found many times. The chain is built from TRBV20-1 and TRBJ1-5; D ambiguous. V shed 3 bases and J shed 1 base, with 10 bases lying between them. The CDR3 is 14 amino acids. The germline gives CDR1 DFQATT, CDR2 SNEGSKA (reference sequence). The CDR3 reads CSARVGPSNQPQHF. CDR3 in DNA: TGCAGTGCTAGGGTAGGGCCCAGCAATCAGCCCCAGCATTTT.

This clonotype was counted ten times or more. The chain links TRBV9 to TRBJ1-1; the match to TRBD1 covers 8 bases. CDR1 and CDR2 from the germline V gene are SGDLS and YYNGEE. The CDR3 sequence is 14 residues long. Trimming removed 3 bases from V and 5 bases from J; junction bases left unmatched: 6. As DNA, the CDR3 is TGTGCCAGCAGCGCCGACAGGGGTTATACTGAAGCTTTCTTT. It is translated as CASSADRGYTEAFF.

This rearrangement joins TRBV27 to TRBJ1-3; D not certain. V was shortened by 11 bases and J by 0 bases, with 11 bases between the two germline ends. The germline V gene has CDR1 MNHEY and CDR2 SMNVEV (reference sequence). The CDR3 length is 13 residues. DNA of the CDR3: TGTGCCTCAGGACGCACCTCTGGAAACACCATATATTTT. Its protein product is CASGRTSGNTIYF.

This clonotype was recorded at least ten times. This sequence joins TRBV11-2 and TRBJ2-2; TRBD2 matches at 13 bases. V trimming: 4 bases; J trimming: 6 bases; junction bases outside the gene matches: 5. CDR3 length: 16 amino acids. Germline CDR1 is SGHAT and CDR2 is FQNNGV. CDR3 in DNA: TGTGCCAGCAGCTCAGAAGGGACTAGCGGGGCCGGGGAGCTGTTTTTT. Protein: CASSSEGTSGAGELFF.

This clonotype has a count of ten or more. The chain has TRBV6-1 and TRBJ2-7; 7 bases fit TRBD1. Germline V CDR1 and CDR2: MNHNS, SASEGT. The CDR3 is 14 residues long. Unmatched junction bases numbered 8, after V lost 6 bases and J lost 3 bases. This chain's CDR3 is CASSKTGLNYEQYF. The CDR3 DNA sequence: TGTGCCAGCAGCAAGACAGGGCTGAACTACGAGCAGTACTTC.

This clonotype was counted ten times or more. CDR3 in DNA: TGTGCCAGCAGCCAAGAGATAGCGGGGGGTGCGACCCAGTACTTC. Its protein product is CASSQEIAGGATQYF. The chain couples TRBV4-2 to TRBJ2-5; 10 nucleotides line up with TRBD2. The CDR3 consists of 15 residues. V lost 0 bases, J lost 7 bases, and 5 bases stayed unmatched. In germline, CDR1 is LGHNA, CDR2 YNFKEQ.

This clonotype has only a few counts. The CDR3 bases are TGTGCCAGCAGGAGGGCGCCGAACACTGAAGCTTTCTTT. Translation: CASRRAPNTEAFF. The rearrangement joins TRBV6-4 to TRBJ1-1; D is uncertain. The CDR3 loop spans 13 amino acids. The germline V gene has CDR1 MRHNA and CDR2 SNTAGT. The V end lost 6 bases, the J end lost 1 base, and 9 bases lay between the germline ends.

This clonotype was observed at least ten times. This CDR3 is CASSPGGSGTPSTDTQYF. CDR3 coding DNA: TGTGCCAGCAGCCCGGGGGGGTCGGGGACTCCTAGCACAGATACGCAGTATTTT. The chain recombines TRBV7-9 with TRBJ2-3, with 8 nucleotides matching TRBD2. This CDR3 has 18 residues. With 5 bases clipped from V and 0 bases from J, the junction kept 13 bases outside the gene matches. From germline, CDR1 is SEHNR and CDR2 FQNEAQ (reference sequence).

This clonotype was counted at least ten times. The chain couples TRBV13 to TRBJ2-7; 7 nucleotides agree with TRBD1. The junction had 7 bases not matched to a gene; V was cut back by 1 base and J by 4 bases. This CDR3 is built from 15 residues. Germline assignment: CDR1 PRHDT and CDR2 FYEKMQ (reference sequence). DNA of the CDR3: TGTGCCAGCAGCTTAGCCGGGACAGAAGGTTACGAGCAGTACTTC. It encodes CASSLAGTEGYEQYF.

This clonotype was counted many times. This chain's CDR3 is CASSFLSDTEAFF. The CDR3 nucleotides read TGTGCCAGCAGCTTTCTCTCCGACACTGAAGCTTTCTTT. This chain connects TRBV7-8 to TRBJ1-1; D is unclear. V was cut by 3 bases and J by 3 bases, with 8 bases left in between. The CDR3 is 13 residues long. Germline CDR1 SGHVS, CDR2 FQNEAQ. Together with reference TRBV7-8 and TRBJ1-1, the CDR3 gives the full variable domain: GAGVSQSPRYKVAKRGQDVALRCDPISGHVSLFWYQQALGQGPEFLTYFQNEAQLDKSGLPSDRFFAERPEGSVSTLKIQRTQQEDSAVYLCASSFLSDTEAFFGQGTRLTVV.

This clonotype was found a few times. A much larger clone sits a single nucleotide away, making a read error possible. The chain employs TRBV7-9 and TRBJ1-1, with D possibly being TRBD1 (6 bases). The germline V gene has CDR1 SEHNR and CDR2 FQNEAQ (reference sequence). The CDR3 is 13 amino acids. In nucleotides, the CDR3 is TGTGCCAGCAGAACCCCCAGGGGCACTGAAGCTCTCTTT. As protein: CASRTPRGTEALF.